The text below deals with one T cell receptor beta chain. The sample belongs to a study of blood T cell repertoires in COVID-19. Study-level information: Both acute and convalescent COVID-19 samples were obtained from the United States, Italy and Spain.

Under the authors' procedure: For nucleated cells, counts were estimated from reference gene primer amplification. Generated by immunoSEQ multiplex PCR, the TCRdb table keeps only in-frame clones and is missing some. The DNA gave D and trimming, while V, J and clone size come from that table. In the table there are 250,000 to 350,000 clones, around 90% of which are singletons. This CDR3 has 14 residues. Germline assignment: CDR1 MNHEY and CDR2 SVGAGI. V was pared by 10 bases and J by 2 bases, with 10 bases of the junction left unmatched. Clinical histories supplied by participants themselves formed the basis of cohort assignment.

The source is a woman in her 30s who had recovered from COVID-19. The specimen was PBMCs or T cells enriched from blood (not recorded which). The chain has TRBV6-5 and TRBJ1-2, with 7 bases identical to TRBD1. The CDR3, as DNA: TGTGCCACGACAGAGAGGGGGCTGAACTATGGCTACACCTTC. Protein sequence: CATTERGLNYGYTF.